What follows are 27 T cell receptor beta chains derived from one specimen sequenced in a study of lymphopenia after photon versus proton radiotherapy. Only in-frame clones appear in the TCRdb table, and some are missing; sequencing was by immunoSEQ multiplex PCR. The sample carries roughly 63,000 clones, 65% to 85% recorded once. This material consisted of peripheral blood, taken from a patient treated with proton-based radiotherapy. The receptor set was obtained from a man aged 60 to 75 with pancreatic cancer.

The chain recombines TRBV15 with TRBJ2-3; tentatively, D is TRBD1 or TRBD2 (5 bases each). In germline, CDR1 is LNHNV, CDR2 YYDKDF (reference sequence). V was shortened by 0 bases and J by 3 bases, with 13 bases between the two germline ends. CDR3 length: 16 amino acids. In DNA, the CDR3 is TGTGCCACCAGCAGAGACAGGGTTGGGAGAACAGATACGCAGTATTTT. Its protein is CATSRDRVGRTDTQYF.

V gene TRBV9 combines with J gene TRBJ2-7; D not certain. The CDR3 contains 13 residues. Germline values: CDR1 SGDLS, CDR2 YYNGEE. The V end lost 2 bases, the J end lost 7 bases, and 13 bases lay between the germline ends. CDR3 coding DNA: TGTGCCAGCAGCGTGGCTCTGTCTGCTGAGCAGTACTTC. Its translation is CASSVALSAEQYF.

A single count supports this clone. The CDR3 bases are TGTGCCAGTAGTTTCGGGGGCAATCAGCCCCAGCATTTT. Translation: CASSFGGNQPQHF. The chain couples TRBV19 to TRBJ1-5; unclear D gene. This CDR3 region has 13 residues. Germline CDR1 and CDR2: LNHDA and SQIVND (reference sequence). Trimming cost V 5 bases and J 2 bases, with 7 bases left between them.

The chain couples TRBV5-1 to TRBJ2-5; D could derive from TRBD1 or TRBD2 (5 bases each). Germline V gene sequence: CDR1 SGHRS, CDR2 YFSETQ. The CDR3 extends over 15 amino acids. Trimming removed 4 bases at V and 5 bases at J, with 18 bases between. The chain's CDR3 is CASSRRDGGGETQYF. CDR3 coding DNA: TGCGCCAGCAGCCGTAGGGACGGAGGTGGGGAGACCCAGTACTTC.

The chain is built from TRBV7-9 and TRBJ2-6, with D unclear. Germline V lookup: CDR1 SEHNR, CDR2 FQNEAQ (reference sequence). This CDR3 spans 15 amino acids. With 5 bases removed from V and 1 base from J, the gap between germline ends came to 9 bases. The CDR3 region is CASSRRVSGANVLTF. DNA for the CDR3: TGTGCCAGCAGCCGTCGGGTTTCTGGGGCCAACGTCCTGACTTTC. The whole variable domain, filled in from reference TRBV7-9 and TRBJ2-6, reads DTGVSQNPRHKITKRGQNVTFRCDPISEHNRLYWYRQTLGQGPEFLTYFQNEAQLEKSRLLSDRFSAERPKGSFSTLEIQRTEQGDSAMYLCASSRRVSGANVLTFGAGSRLTVL.

The rearrangement links TRBV4-2 to TRBJ1-5, with TRBD1 identical over 10 bases. Trimming at V came to 4 bases and at J to 1 base, leaving 7 bases not matched to a gene. CDR1 and CDR2 (germline): LGHNA, YNFKEQ. This CDR3 contains 17 residues. In DNA, the CDR3 is TGTGCCAGCAGCCCCTGGGACAGGGGCAGGAGCAATCAGCCCCAGCATTTT. It translates to CASSPWDRGRSNQPQHF.

This chain uses TRBV11-2 with TRBJ2-3; D remains unclear. Trimming took 0 bases from V and 4 from J, leaving 11 bases between them. The CDR3 sequence is 15 residues long. The germline CDR1 and CDR2 sequences are SGHAT and FQNNGV. The CDR3 loop is CASSLDRSFSDTQYF. The CDR3 bases are TGTGCCAGCAGCTTAGATAGGAGTTTTTCAGATACGCAGTATTTT.

V gene TRBV5-1 combines with J gene TRBJ2-7, with TRBD1 matching over 12 bases. The length of the CDR3 is 15 residues. Germline V gives CDR1 SGHRS, CDR2 YFSETQ. V gave up 5 bases and J gave up 6 bases; unmatched junction bases: 9. CDR3 residues: CASSIGTGGLGEQYF. CDR3 nucleotide sequence: TGCGCCAGCAGTATCGGGACAGGGGGCCTCGGCGAGCAGTACTTC. The entire variable domain, with the rest obtained from reference TRBV5-1 and TRBJ2-7, is as follows: KAGVTQTPRYLIKTRGQQVTLSCSPISGHRSVSWYQQTPGQGLQFLFEYFSETQRNKGNFPGRFSGRQFSNSRSEMNVSTLELGDSALYLCASSIGTGGLGEQYFGPGTRLTVT.

This clone showed up just a few times. The V and J genes are TRBV19 and TRBJ1-1; D remains unclear. Trimming removed 4 bases at V and 10 bases at J, with 22 bases between. The germline CDR1 and CDR2 sequences are LNHDA and SQIVND (reference sequence). This CDR3 contains 15 residues. The chain's CDR3 is CASSTRQSPLIGAFF. CDR3 bases: TGTGCCAGTAGTACTCGGCAAAGCCCGCTCATCGGAGCTTTCTTT.

The rearrangement links TRBV21-1 to TRBJ2-7; the D call in the table, TRBD2, was not verified against the DNA. TRBV21-1 is marked as a pseudogene. The CDR3 covers 10 residues. As DNA, the CDR3 is TGTGCCAGCAGCCGAGGAGAGCAGTACTTC. Translation: CASSRGEQYF.

The V call is TRBV4-2, the J call TRBJ2-5, with 8 bases identical to TRBD1. This CDR3 is built from 14 residues. Germline V CDR1 and CDR2: LGHNA, YNFKEQ. J was trimmed by 1 base and V by 5 bases; bases with no gene match: 3. The CDR3 DNA reads as TGTGCCAGCAGCAAAACAGGGGGCCAAGAGACCCAGTACTTC. It yields the protein CASSKTGGQETQYF.

This clone occurred a few times. The chain combines TRBV28 with TRBJ2-3, with TRBD1 identical over 10 bases. The J segment lost 4 bases and the V segment lost 3 bases, leaving 4 bases of the junction unmatched. The CDR3 is 15 residues long. Germline V lookup: CDR1 MDHEN, CDR2 SYDVKM. CDR3 DNA: TGTGCCAGCAGTTTGGACAGGGGGTTAGCAGATACGCAGTATTTT. Protein sequence: CASSLDRGLADTQYF.

The rearrangement uses TRBV11-3 and TRBJ2-1, with unresolved D. Germline-derived CDR1 and CDR2 are SGHNT and YENEEA. Trimming removed 4 bases from V and 1 base from J, with 11 bases in between. The CDR3 is made up of 15 amino acids. The DNA of the CDR3 is TGTGCCAGCAGCTCAGACCTGGTGTCCTACAATGAGCAGTTCTTC. Its protein is CASSSDLVSYNEQFF.

The V gene is TRBV5-4, the J gene TRBJ2-1; D may correspond to TRBD1 or TRBD2 (5 bases each). Germline V gene sequence: CDR1 SGHNT, CDR2 YYREEE (reference sequence). V lost 4 bases and J 4 bases, leaving 18 bases between the germline ends. The CDR3 extends over 16 amino acids. DNA of the CDR3: TGTGCCAGCAGCCGGGACCCCACCCCCCAATACAATGAGCAGTTCTTC. Protein: CASSRDPTPQYNEQFF.

The chain employs TRBV7-9 and TRBJ1-2; TRBD1 matches at 7 bases. The J segment lost 4 bases and the V segment lost 1 base, leaving 3 bases of the junction unmatched. The CDR3 is made up of 14 amino acids. The germline V gene encodes CDR1 SEHNR and CDR2 FQNEAQ (reference sequence). The CDR3 protein is CASSLGQGIYGYTF. The CDR3 DNA reads TGTGCCAGCAGCTTAGGACAGGGCATCTATGGCTACACCTTC. Complete variable domain (other parts from reference TRBV7-9 and TRBJ1-2): DTGVSQNPRHKITKRGQNVTFRCDPISEHNRLYWYRQTLGQGPEFLTYFQNEAQLEKSRLLSDRFSAERPKGSFSTLEIQRTEQGDSAMYLCASSLGQGIYGYTFGSGTRLTVV.

The V call is TRBV6-5, the J call TRBJ2-1; 11 nucleotides agree with TRBD2. This CDR3 region has 15 residues. J gave up 6 bases and V 7 bases, and 8 bases lay outside the gene matches. Germline lookup yields CDR1 MNHEY and CDR2 SVGAGI. The CDR3 sequence: CASTQLAGGSNEQFF. The CDR3 coding sequence is TGTGCCAGCACCCAGCTAGCGGGAGGTAGCAATGAGCAGTTCTTC.

This rearrangement joins TRBV6-6 to TRBJ1-1; possibly TRBD1 for D (6 bases). Between the trimmed V and J ends, which lost 11 bases and 0 bases, there was a span of 16 bases. The CDR3 contains 14 residues. The V gene's germline CDR1 is MNHNY and CDR2 SVGAGI (reference sequence). CDR3 nucleotides: TGTGCCTGCAAGGGGGGACCTATGAACACTGAAGCTTTCTTT. It codes for CACKGGPMNTEAFF.

Only one count was recorded for this clone. CDR3 coding DNA: TGTGCCAGCAGCTTAACCACCGGGACAGGGGGCTCTGGGGCCAACGTCCTGACTTTC. This sequence encodes CASSLTTGTGGSGANVLTF. V and J are TRBV11-2 and TRBJ2-6; 11 bases map to TRBD1. In germline, CDR1 is SGHAT, CDR2 FQNNGV. V lost 2 bases, J lost 0 bases, and 6 bases stayed unmatched. The CDR3 is 19 residues long.

J is TRBJ1-2 and V is TRBV27; no reliable D call. Trimming removed 3 bases from V and 4 bases from J, with 15 bases in between. Germline CDR1 and CDR2: MNHEY and SMNVEV (reference sequence). The CDR3 runs 15 residues. The CDR3 loop reads CASSFRGPPFYGYTF. Written as DNA, the CDR3 is TGTGCCAGCAGTTTCAGAGGGCCCCCCTTCTATGGCTACACCTTC.

The CDR3 spells CASSSSPKYEQYF. CDR3 bases: TGTGCCAGCAGTTCCTCCCCAAAATACGAGCAGTACTTC. This rearrangement joins TRBV28 to TRBJ2-7; D gene unclear. V was trimmed by 4 bases and J by 4 bases, leaving 11 bases between them. The CDR3 sequence is 13 residues long. Per the germline V gene, CDR1 is MDHEN and CDR2 is SYDVKM.

This chain joins TRBV28 and TRBJ1-1; D may be TRBD1 (5 bases). V was shortened by 1 base and J by 5 bases, with 17 bases between the two germline ends. CDR3 length: 16 residues. Germline CDR1 reads MDHEN; CDR2 reads SYDVKM. This chain's CDR3 is CASSLFSTGRRTEAFF. As DNA, the CDR3 is TGTGCCAGCAGTTTATTCTCTACAGGTCGGAGGACTGAAGCTTTCTTT.

The gene calls are TRBV27 and TRBJ1-2, with 9 nucleotides matching TRBD1. Germline-derived CDR1 and CDR2 are MNHEY and SMNVEV (reference sequence). The CDR3 length is 15 residues. The V segment lost 5 bases and the J segment 12 bases; nucleotides outside the gene matches: 16. The CDR3 DNA reads TGTGCCAGCAGTCCGACACAGGGGGCGTTTGATGGGGACACCTTC. It encodes CASSPTQGAFDGDTF.

The chain carries TRBV7-8 and TRBJ2-1; weak D call: TRBD2 (6 bases). The CDR3 is made up of 16 amino acids. Per the germline V gene, CDR1 is SGHVS and CDR2 is FQNEAQ. The ends were cut back, 4 bases at V and 0 bases at J, with 13 bases in the middle. The CDR3 reads CASSSHPSASYNEQFF. Written as DNA, the CDR3 is TGTGCCAGCAGCTCCCATCCTAGCGCCTCCTACAATGAGCAGTTCTTC.

This clone was seen once. The chain combines TRBV7-6 with TRBJ2-1; TRBD2 matches at 14 bases. The V gene's germline CDR1 is SGHVS and CDR2 FNYEAQ. Unmatched junction bases numbered 12, after V lost 4 bases and J lost 4 bases. The CDR3 contains 19 residues. The CDR3 loop is CASSSGLAGELSFYNEQFF. DNA of the CDR3: TGTGCCAGCAGCTCGGGACTAGCGGGAGAACTAAGTTTTTACAATGAGCAGTTCTTC.

The gene calls are TRBV23-1 and TRBJ1-2; no clear D. TRBV23-1 is noted as an ORF with a role that remains uncertain. This CDR3 has 13 amino acids. The V end was cut by 8 bases, the J end by 4 bases, with 14 bases between. CDR3 residues: CASSGRLLYGYTF. As DNA, the CDR3 is TGCGCCAGCTCCGGGAGATTGCTCTATGGCTACACCTTC.

In nucleotides, the CDR3 is TGTGCCAGCACCGCGGGGCTCACTAAGCAAGAGACCCAGTACTTC. Amino acids: CASTAGLTKQETQYF. The chain joins TRBV2 to TRBJ2-5, with a possible D match to TRBD2 (6 bases). Germline assignment: CDR1 SNHLY and CDR2 FYNNEI. CDR3 size: 15 residues. Trimming took 7 bases from V and 2 from J, leaving 17 bases between them.

This chain links TRBV5-1 with TRBJ2-1, with a possible D match to TRBD2 (7 bases). Looked up from germline, CDR1 is SGHRS and CDR2 is YFSETQ. V was pared by 7 bases and J by 1 base, with 12 bases between. CDR3 length: 14 residues. CDR3 amino acids: CASRKGGSYNEQFF. In nucleotides, the CDR3 is TGCGCCAGCCGAAAGGGGGGGTCCTACAATGAGCAGTTCTTC.